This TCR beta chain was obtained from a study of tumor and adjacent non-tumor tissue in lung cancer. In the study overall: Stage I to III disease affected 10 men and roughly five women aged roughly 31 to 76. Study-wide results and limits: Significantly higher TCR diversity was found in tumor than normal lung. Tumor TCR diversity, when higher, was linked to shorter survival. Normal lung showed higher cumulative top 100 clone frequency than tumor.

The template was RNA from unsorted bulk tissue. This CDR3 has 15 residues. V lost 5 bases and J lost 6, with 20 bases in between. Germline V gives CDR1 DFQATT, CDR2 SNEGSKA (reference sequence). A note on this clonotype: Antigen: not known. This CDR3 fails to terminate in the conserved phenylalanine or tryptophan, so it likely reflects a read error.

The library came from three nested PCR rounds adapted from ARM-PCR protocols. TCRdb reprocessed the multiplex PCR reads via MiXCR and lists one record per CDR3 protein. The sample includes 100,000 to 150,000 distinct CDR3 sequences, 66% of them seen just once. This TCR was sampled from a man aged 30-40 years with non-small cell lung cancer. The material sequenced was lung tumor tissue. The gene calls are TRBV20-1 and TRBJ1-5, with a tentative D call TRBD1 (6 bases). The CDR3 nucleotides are TGCAGTGCTGAGCGCCCCAGGGGAGGTGGTCAGCCCCAGCATTAT. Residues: CSAERPRGGGQPQHY.